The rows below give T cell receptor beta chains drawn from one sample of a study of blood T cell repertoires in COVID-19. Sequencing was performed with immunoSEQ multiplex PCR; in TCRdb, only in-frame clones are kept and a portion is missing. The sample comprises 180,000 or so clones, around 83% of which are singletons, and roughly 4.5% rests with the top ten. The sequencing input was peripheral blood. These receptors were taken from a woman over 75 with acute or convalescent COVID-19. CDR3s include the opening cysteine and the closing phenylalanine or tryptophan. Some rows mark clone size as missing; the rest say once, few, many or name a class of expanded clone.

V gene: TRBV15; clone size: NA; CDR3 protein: CATSRPAGGQETQYF
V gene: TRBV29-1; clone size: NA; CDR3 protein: CSVGTEAYGYTF
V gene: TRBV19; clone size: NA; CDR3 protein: CASTLYPNQPQHF
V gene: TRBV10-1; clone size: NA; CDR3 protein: CASSDRGQAAAEAFF
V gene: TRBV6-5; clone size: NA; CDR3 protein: CASSAFSGSTGELFF
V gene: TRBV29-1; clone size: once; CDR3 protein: CSVEWSGNSYEQYF
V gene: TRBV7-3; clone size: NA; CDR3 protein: CASSLTAGNTEAFF
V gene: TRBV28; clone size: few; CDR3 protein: CATQRAGANTGELFF
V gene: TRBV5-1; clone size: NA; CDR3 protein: CASSLYIASEAFF
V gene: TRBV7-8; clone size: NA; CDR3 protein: CASSRGLLYEQYF
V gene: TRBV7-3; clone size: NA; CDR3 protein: CASSLDSVTEAFF
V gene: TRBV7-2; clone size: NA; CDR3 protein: CASSLAPIRGYTF
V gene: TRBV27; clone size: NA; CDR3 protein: CASSLKQATEAFF
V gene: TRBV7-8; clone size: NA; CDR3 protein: CASSFTWSSGNTIYF
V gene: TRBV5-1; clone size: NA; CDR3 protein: CASSPDGTSAYEQYF
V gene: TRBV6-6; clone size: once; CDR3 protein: CASSGRDRGMDGYTF
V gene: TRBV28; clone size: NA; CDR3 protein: CASSEGGPYEQYF
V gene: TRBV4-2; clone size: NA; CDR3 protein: CASSRQGETQYF
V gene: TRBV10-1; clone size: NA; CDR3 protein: CASSESGAGLNNEQFF
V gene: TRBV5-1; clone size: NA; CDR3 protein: CASSLGGYGYNEQFF
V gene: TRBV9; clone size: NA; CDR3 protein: CASSDASGGETQYF
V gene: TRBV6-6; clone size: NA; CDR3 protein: CASSYSGQGGREKLFF
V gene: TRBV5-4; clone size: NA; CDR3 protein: CASSLELRSKQYF
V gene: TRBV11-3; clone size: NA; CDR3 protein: CASSPTGNTNEKLFF
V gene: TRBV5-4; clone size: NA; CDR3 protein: CASSLGTSGSGELFF
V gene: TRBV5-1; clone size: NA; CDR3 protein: CASSLGQVTYGYTF
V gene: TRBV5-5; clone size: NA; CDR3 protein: CASSSSTGDPYGYTF
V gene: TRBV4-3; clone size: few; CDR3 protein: CASSQGLAGVGEQFF
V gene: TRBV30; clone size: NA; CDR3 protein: CAWSSTSFSFNEQFF
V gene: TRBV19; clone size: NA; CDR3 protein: CASGSLMTPNQPQHF
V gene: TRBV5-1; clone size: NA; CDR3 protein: CASREANYGYTF
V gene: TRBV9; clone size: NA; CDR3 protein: CASSPYRDVGELFF